This T cell receptor (beta chain) is from a study of CD8+ T cells in alopecia areata. Whole-study context: Tofacitinib ran for 6 to 18 months before 6 months off drug. General study points: Higher clonality was seen in lesional scalp than in normal scalp, especially in alopecia totalis/universalis. Scalp sample sequencing also detects resident alphabeta T cells of normal skin.

Extraction of RNA preceded its reverse transcription into cDNA, which served as the sequencing template. Sequenced by immunoSEQ multiplex PCR; TCRdb stores in-frame clones only, minus some. The sample shows 150,000 to 200,000 clones, 63% of them seen only once. On this clone: Its cognate antigen is unknown.

The germline V gene has CDR1 SGHRS and CDR2 YFSETQ. With 5 bases clipped from V and 2 bases from J, the junction kept 10 bases outside the gene matches. The CDR3 has 16 amino acids. The chain has TRBV5-1 and TRBJ2-3; the match to TRBD1 covers 8 bases. This sequence was found in a human donor with alopecia areata. The sequenced sample was CD4+ T cells sorted from blood, obtained at week 0. The CDR3 spells CASRAPTGAYTDTQYF. CDR3 nucleotides: TGCGCCAGCAGGGCCCCGACAGGGGCGTACACAGATACGCAGTATTTT.